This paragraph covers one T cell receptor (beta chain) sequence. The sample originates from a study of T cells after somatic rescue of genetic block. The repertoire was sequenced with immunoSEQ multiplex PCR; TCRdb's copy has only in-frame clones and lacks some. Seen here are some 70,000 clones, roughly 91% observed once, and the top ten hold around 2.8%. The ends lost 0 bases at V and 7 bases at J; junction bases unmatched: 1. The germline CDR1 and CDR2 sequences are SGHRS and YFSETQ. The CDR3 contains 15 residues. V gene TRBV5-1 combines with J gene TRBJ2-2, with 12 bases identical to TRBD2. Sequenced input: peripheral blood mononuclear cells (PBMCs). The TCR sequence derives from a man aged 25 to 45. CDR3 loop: CASSLGTSGDGELFF. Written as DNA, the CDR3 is TGCGCCAGCAGCTTGGGGACTAGCGGGGACGGGGAGCTGTTTTTT.